The T cell receptor beta chain under discussion was sequenced for a study of Ad26.COV2.S vaccination and SARS-CoV-2 variants. Overall study: Donor joined the COV1001 Ad26.COV2.S trial arm. Participants got Ad26.COV2.S intramuscularly, once or twice 56 days apart. Study findings and constraints: Vaccine and placebo groups showed comparable non-spike TCR breadth.

Points on this clone: Its antigen is as yet unknown. The sample contains more than one DNA sequence encoding this CDR3.

This table comes from immunoSEQ multiplex PCR, and its TCRdb copy is limited to in-frame clones, with some not included. The sample has fewer than 600,000 clones, 70% to 90% seen once; the top ten hold about 1.5%. After removal of 4 bases from V and 2 bases from J, the junction contained 5 bases not matched to a gene. The CDR3 sequence is 14 residues long. Germline CDR1 and CDR2: SGHDT and YYEEEE. Treatment in this sample: over 15 received Ad26.COV2.S at low or high dose, single or two shots; about 5 received placebo; per-sample allocation not given. Material that was analyzed had been drawn on day 63 after the first vaccine or placebo injection.

The source was peripheral blood, collected in a trial of Ad26.COV2.S vaccine versus placebo. This clonotype was obtained from a person aged 18 to 59 who received the Ad26.COV2.S COVID-19 vaccine or a placebo. The rearrangement joins TRBV5-6 to TRBJ2-7; 8 positions match TRBD2. In nucleotides, the CDR3 is TGTGCCAGCAGCACGAGCGGGGGACCCTACGAGCAGTACTTC. It yields the protein CASSTSGGPYEQYF.